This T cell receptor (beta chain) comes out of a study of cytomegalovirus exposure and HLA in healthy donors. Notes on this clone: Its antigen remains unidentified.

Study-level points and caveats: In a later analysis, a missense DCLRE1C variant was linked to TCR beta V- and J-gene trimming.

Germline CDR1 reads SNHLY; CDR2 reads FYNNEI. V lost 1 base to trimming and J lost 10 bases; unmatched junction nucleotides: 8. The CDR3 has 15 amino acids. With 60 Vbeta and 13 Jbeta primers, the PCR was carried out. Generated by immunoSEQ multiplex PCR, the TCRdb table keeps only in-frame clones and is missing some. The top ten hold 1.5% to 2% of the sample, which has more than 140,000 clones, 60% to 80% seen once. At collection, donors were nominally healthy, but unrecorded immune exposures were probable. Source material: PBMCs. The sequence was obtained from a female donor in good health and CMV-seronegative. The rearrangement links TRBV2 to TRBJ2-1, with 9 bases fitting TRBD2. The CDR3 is CASSEGPSGVLEQFF. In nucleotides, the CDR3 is TGTGCCAGCAGTGAAGGGCCTAGCGGGGTCTTGGAGCAGTTCTTC.